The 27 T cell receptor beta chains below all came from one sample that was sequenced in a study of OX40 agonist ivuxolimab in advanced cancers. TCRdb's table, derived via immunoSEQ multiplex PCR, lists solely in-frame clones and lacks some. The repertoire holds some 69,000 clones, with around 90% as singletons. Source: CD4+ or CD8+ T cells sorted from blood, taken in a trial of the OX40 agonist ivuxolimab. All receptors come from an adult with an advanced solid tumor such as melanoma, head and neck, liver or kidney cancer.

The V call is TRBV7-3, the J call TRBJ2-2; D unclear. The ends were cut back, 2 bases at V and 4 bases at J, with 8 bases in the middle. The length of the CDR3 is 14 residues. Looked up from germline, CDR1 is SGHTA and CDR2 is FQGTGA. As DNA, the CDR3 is TGTGCCAGCAGCTTACTACCTTCCACCGGGGAGCTGTTTTTT. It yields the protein CASSLLPSTGELFF.

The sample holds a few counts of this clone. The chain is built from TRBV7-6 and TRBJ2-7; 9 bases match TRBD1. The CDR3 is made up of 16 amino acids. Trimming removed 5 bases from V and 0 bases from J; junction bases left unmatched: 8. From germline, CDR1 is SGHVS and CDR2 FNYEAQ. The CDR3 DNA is TGTGCCAGCAGCCTCAGGGGGGACAGGGACTCCTACGAGCAGTACTTC. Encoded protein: CASSLRGDRDSYEQYF.

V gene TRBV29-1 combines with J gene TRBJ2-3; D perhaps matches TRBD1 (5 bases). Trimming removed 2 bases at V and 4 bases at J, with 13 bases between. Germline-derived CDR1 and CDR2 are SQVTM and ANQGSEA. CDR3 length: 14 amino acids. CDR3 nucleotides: TGCAGCGTTGAACGCCAGGGTGGTCCAGATACGCAGTATTTT. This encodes CSVERQGGPDTQYF.

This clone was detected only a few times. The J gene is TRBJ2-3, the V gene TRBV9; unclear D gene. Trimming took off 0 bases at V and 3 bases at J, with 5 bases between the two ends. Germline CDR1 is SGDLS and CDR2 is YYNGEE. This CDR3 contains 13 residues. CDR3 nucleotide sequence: TGTGCCAGCAGCGTAGACGAGACAGATACGCAGTATTTT. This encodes CASSVDETDTQYF. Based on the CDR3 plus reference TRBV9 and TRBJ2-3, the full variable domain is DSGVTQTPKHLITATGQRVTLRCSPRSGDLSVYWYQQSLDQGLQFLIQYYNGEERAKGNILERFSAQQFPDLHSELNLSSLELGDSALYFCASSVDETDTQYFGPGTRLTVL.

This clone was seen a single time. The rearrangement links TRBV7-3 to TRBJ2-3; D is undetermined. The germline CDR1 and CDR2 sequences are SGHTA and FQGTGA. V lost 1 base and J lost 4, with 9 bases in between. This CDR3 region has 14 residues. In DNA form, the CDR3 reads TGTGCCAGCAGCTTAAATCCCACGGCAGATACGCAGTATTTT. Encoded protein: CASSLNPTADTQYF.

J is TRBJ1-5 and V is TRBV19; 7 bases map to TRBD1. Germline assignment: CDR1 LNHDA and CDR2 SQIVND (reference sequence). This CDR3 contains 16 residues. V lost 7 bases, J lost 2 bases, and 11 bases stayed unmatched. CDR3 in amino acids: CASIFGTERGNQPQHF. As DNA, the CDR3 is TGTGCCAGTATTTTCGGGACAGAGAGAGGCAATCAGCCCCAGCATTTT.

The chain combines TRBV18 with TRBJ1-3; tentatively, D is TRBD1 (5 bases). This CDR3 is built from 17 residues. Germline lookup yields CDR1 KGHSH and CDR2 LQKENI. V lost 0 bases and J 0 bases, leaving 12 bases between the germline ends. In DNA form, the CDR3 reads TGTGCCAGCTCACCACCGGCAGGGATCCTCTCTGGAAACACCATATATTTT. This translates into CASSPPAGILSGNTIYF.

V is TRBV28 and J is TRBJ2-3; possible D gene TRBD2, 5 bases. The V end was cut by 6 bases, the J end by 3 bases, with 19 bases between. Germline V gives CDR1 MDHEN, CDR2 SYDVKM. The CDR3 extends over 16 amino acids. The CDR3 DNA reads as TGTGCCAGCAGAGAAACCATGGGTGGGAGTACAGATACGCAGTATTTT. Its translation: CASRETMGGSTDTQYF.

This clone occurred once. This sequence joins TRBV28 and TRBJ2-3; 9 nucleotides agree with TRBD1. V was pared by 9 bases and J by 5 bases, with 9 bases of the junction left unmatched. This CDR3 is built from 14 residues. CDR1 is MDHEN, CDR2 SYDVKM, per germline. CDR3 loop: CASSRDRVGDTQYF. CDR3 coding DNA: TGTGCCAGTTCCCGGGACAGGGTAGGAGATACGCAGTATTTT.

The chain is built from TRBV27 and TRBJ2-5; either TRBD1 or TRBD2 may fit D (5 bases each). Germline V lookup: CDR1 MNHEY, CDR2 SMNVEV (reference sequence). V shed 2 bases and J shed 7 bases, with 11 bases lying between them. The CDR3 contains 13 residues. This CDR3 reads CASSLEGPRTQYF. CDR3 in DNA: TGTGCCAGCAGTTTAGAGGGACCACGGACCCAGTACTTC.

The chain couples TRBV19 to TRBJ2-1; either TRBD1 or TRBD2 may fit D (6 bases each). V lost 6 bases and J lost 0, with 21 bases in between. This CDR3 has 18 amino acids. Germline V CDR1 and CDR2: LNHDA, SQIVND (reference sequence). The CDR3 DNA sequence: TGTGCCAGTAGGCCGGGGGCCGCTAATCCGAGCTCCTACAATGAGCAGTTCTTC. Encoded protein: CASRPGAANPSSYNEQFF. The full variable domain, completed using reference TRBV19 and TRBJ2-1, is DGGITQSPKYLFRKEGQNVTLSCEQNLNHDAMYWYRQDPGQGLRLIYYSQIVNDFQKGDIAEGYSVSREKKESFPLTVTSAQKNPTAFYLCASRPGAANPSSYNEQFFGPGTRLTVL.

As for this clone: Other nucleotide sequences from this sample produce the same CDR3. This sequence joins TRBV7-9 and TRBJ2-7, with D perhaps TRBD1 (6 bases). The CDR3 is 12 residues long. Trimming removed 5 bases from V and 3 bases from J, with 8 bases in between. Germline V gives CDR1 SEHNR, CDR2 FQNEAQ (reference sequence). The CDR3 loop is CASSLQGYEQYF. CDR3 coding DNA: TGTGCCAGCAGCCTACAGGGCTACGAGCAGTACTTC.

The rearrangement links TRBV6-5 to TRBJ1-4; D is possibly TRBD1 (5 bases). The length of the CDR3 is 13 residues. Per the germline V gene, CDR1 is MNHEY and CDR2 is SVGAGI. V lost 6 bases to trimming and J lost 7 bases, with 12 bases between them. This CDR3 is CASRSTGTEKLFF. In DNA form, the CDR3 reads TGTGCCAGCAGATCCACGGGGACTGAAAAACTGTTTTTT.

The CDR3 DNA sequence: TGTGCCAGCACCTTCGGGCAGGGAGGTGGCTACACCTTC. Translating gives CASTFGQGGGYTF. The chain joins TRBV7-2 to TRBJ1-2; possible D gene TRBD1, 5 bases. Germline V gene lookup returns CDR1 SGHTA and CDR2 FQGNSA. CDR3 length: 13 residues. V lost 7 bases and J 7 bases, leaving 16 bases between the germline ends.

The CDR3 loop reads CASSPPTSSGELFF. CDR3 coding DNA: TGTGCCAGCAGCCCCCCGACTAGTTCCGGGGAGCTGTTTTTT. J is TRBJ2-2 and V is TRBV11-2; a weak D match, TRBD2 (6 bases). CDR3 length equals 14 residues. From germline, CDR1 is SGHAT and CDR2 FQNNGV. V shed 5 bases and J shed 6 bases, with 13 bases lying between them.

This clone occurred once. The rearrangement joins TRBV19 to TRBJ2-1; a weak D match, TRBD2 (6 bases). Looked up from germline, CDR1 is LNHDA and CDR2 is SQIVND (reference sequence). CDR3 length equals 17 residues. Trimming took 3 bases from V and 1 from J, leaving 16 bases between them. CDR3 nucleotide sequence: TGTGCCAGTAGTATTTACGCGACTAGAGGGTCCTACAATGAGCAGTTCTTC. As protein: CASSIYATRGSYNEQFF.

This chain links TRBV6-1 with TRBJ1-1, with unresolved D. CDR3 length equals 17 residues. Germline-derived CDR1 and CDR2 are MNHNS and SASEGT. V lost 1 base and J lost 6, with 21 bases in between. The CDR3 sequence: CASSEGRPPYSDAEAFF. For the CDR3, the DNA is TGTGCCAGCAGTGAAGGTAGACCCCCATATTCGGACGCTGAAGCTTTCTTT.

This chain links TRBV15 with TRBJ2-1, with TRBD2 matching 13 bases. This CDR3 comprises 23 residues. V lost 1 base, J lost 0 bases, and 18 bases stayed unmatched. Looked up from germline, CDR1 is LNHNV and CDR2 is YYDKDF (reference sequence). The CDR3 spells CATSRVGGTWTSGRRSSYNEQFF. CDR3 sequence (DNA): TGTGCCACCAGCAGAGTGGGGGGAACTTGGACTAGCGGGAGACGGAGCTCCTACAATGAGCAGTTCTTC. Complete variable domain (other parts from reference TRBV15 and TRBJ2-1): DAMVIQNPRYQVTQFGKPVTLSCSQTLNHNVMYWYQQKSSQAPKLLFHYYDKDFNNEADTPDNFQSRRPNTSFCFLDIRSPGLGDTAMYLCATSRVGGTWTSGRRSSYNEQFFGPGTRLTVL.

The CDR3 is CASSSGLTGNSNQPQHF. In DNA, the CDR3 is TGTGCCAGCAGTTCTGGACTGACGGGGAATAGCAATCAGCCCCAGCATTTT. V usage is TRBV28 and J usage is TRBJ1-5; D not certain. Germline CDR1 reads MDHEN; CDR2 reads SYDVKM. The CDR3 sequence is 17 residues long. Trimming left V 4 bases short and J 0 bases short, with 16 bases between. The variable domain in full, completed from reference TRBV28 and TRBJ1-5, reads DVKVTQSSRYLVKRTGEKVFLECVQDMDHENMFWYRQDPGLGLRLIYFSYDVKMKEKGDIPEGYSVSREKKERFSLILESASTNQTSMYLCASSSGLTGNSNQPQHFGDGTRLSIL.

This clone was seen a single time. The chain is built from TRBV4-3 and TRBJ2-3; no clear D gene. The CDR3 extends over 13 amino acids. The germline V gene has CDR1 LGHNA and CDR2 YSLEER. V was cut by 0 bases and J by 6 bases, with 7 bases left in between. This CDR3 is CASSQEVDDTQYF. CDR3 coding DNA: TGCGCCAGCAGCCAAGAAGTAGACGATACGCAGTATTTT.

The CDR3 sequence is CASSLVLAGDEQYF. The DNA of the CDR3 is TGTGCCAGCAGCTTAGTACTAGCGGGAGACGAGCAGTACTTC. The chain couples TRBV7-8 to TRBJ2-7, with 11 bases matching TRBD2. The CDR3 extends over 14 amino acids. Germline CDR1 reads SGHVS; CDR2 reads FQNEAQ. The V gene end was trimmed by 1 base and the J gene end by 5 bases; junction bases not matched to a gene: 1.

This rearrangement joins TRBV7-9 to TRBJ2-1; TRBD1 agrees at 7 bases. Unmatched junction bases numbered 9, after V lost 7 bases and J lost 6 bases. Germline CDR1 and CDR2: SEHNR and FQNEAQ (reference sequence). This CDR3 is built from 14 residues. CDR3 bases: TGTGCCAGCACAAAACAGGGGTTCGGCAATGAGCAGTTCTTC. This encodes CASTKQGFGNEQFF.

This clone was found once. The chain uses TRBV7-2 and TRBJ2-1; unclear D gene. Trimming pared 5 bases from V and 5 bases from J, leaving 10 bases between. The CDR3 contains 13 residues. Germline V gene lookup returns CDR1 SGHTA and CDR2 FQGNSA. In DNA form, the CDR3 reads TGTGCCAGCAGCAAAGGACGGAACAATGAGCAGTTCTTC. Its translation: CASSKGRNNEQFF.

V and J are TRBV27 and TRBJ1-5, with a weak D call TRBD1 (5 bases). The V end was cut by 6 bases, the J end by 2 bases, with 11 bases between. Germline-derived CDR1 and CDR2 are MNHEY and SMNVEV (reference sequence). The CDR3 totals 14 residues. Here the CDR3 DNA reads TGTGCCAGCAGCACAGGTTTTGGCAATCAGCCCCAGCATTTT. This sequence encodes CASSTGFGNQPQHF.

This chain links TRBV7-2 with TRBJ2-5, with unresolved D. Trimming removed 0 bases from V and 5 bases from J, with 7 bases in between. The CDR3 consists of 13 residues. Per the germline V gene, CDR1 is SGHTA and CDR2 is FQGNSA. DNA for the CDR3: TGTGCCAGCAGCTTAGCGGATTTCGAGACCCAGTACTTC. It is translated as CASSLADFETQYF.

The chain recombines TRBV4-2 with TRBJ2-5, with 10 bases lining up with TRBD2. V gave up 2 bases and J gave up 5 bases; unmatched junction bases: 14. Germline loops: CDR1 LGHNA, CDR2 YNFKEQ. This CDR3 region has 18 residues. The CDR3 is CASSQSYPLAGEYETQYF. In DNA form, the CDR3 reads TGTGCCAGCAGCCAATCTTACCCCCTAGCGGGAGAATATGAGACCCAGTACTTC.

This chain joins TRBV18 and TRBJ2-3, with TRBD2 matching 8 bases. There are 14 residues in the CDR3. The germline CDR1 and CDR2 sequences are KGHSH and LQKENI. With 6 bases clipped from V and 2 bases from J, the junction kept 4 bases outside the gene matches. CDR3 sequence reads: CASSGGLDTDTQYF. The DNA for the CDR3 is TGTGCCAGCTCTGGGGGACTAGACACAGATACGCAGTATTTT.